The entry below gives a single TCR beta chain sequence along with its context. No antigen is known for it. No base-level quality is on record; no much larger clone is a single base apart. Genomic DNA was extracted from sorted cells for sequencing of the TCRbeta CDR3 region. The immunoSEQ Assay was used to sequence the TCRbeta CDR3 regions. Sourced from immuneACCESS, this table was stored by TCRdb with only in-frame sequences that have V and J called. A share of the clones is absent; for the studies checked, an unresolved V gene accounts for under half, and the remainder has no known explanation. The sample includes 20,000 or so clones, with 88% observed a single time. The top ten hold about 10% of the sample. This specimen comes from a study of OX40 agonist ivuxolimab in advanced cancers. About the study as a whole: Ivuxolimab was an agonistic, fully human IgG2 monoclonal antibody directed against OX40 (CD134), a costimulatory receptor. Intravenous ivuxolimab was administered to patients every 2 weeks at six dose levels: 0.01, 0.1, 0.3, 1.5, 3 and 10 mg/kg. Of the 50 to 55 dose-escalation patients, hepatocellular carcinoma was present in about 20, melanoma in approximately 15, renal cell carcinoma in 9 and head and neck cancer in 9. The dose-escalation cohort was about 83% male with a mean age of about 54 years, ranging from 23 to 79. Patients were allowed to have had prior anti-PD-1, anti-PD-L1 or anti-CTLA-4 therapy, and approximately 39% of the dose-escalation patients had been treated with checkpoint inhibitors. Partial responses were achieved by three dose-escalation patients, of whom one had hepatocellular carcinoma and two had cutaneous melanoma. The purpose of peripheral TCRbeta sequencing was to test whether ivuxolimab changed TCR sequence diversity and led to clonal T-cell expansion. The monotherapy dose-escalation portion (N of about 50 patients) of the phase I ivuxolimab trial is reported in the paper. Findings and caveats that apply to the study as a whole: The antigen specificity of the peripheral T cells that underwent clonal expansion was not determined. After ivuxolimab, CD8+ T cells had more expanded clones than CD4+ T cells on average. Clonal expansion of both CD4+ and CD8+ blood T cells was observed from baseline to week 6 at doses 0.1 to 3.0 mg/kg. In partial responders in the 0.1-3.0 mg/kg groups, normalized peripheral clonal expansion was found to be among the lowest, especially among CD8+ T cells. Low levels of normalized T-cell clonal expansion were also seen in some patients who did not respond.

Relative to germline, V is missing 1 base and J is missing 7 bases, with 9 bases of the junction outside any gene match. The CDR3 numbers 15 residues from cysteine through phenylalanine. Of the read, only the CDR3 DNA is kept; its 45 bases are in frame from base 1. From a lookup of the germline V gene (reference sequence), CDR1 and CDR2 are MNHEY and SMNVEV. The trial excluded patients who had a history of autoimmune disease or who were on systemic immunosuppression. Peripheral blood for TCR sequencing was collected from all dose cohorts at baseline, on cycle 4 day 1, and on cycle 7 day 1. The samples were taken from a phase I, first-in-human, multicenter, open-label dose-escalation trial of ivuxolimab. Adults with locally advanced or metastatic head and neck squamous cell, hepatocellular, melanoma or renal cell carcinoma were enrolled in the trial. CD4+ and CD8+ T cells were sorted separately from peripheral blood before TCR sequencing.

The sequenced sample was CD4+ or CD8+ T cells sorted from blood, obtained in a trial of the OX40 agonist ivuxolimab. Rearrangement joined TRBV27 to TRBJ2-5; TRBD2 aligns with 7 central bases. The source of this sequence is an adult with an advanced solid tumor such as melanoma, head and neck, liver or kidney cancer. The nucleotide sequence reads TGTGCCAGCAGTTTATTGGGAGGGGTCGGTGGGACCCAGTACTTC. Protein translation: CASSLLGGVGGTQYF.